What follows are 25 T cell receptor beta chains derived from one specimen sequenced in a study of control samples from healthy donors and cancer patients. Some clones are missing from TCRdb's copy, which holds only in-frame ones; the method was immunoSEQ multiplex PCR. The sample records approximately 100,000 clones, around 89% being singletons. Sample: blood. These receptor sequences come from a man aged 25-40 years in good health.

The CDR3 here is CATSDPGLAGGYEQYF. The CDR3 nucleotides are TGTGCCACCAGTGACCCGGGACTAGCGGGAGGATACGAGCAGTACTTC. The chain employs TRBV24-1 and TRBJ2-7, with 15 bases matching TRBD2. Looked up from germline, CDR1 is KGHDR and CDR2 is SFDVKD. Trimming cost V 4 bases and J 4 bases; bases outside gene matches: 4. There are 16 residues in the CDR3.

This chain joins TRBV12-3 or TRBV12-4 and TRBJ1-2; D gene ambiguous. The CDR3 runs to 12 residues. The germline V and J ends were trimmed by 3 bases and 6 bases, with 8 bases remaining between them. CDR3 sequence: CASSFKTNGYTF. The CDR3 bases are TGTGCCAGCAGTTTTAAGACAAATGGCTACACCTTC.

In nucleotides, the CDR3 is TGTGCCAGCAGTTACGCGCAAGAGACCCAGTACTTC. It is translated as CASSYAQETQYF. This chain links TRBV6-6 with TRBJ2-5; unclear D gene. The CDR3 covers 12 residues. V shed 2 bases and J shed 2 bases, with 3 bases lying between them. Germline V gene sequence: CDR1 MNHNY, CDR2 SVGAGI (reference sequence).

The V and J genes are TRBV10-3 and TRBJ2-5; D may be TRBD2 (6 bases). Germline CDR1 reads ENHRY; CDR2 reads SYGVKD. Trimming stripped 5 bases from V and 0 bases from J, with 16 bases between. The CDR3 extends over 16 amino acids. The CDR3 sequence is CAISPGSGRYQETQYF. For the CDR3, the DNA is TGTGCCATCAGTCCCGGGTCAGGGAGGTACCAAGAGACCCAGTACTTC.

This clone was seen a single time. V gene TRBV5-1 combines with J gene TRBJ2-5, with TRBD2 identical over 8 bases. The CDR3 is 19 residues long. V lost 3 bases to trimming and J lost 6 bases; unmatched junction nucleotides: 22. Germline V gene lookup returns CDR1 SGHRS and CDR2 YFSETQ. The CDR3 region has the DNA TGCGCCAGCAGCTCGTTGATTTCTAGCGGGCCCCCTCAGCATCAGACCCAGTACTTC. Encoded protein: CASSSLISSGPPQHQTQYF.

The chain uses TRBV24-1 and TRBJ2-7; the D is unclear. CDR1 and CDR2 (germline): KGHDR, SFDVKD. The CDR3 has 12 amino acids. The germline V and J ends were trimmed by 5 bases and 6 bases, with 10 bases remaining between them. CDR3 loop: CATSVSSGEQYF. The CDR3 DNA reads as TGTGCCACCAGTGTATCCTCCGGCGAGCAGTACTTC.

V and J are TRBV10-3 and TRBJ2-7, with 11 bases matching TRBD2. CDR3 length: 13 amino acids. Looked up from germline, CDR1 is ENHRY and CDR2 is SYGVKD. V was clipped by 6 bases and J by 6 bases; unmatched bases: 4. The DNA of the CDR3 is TGTGCCATCAGCCGACTAGCGGGGCGCGAGCAGTACGTC. It yields the protein CAISRLAGREQYV.

This chain uses TRBV5-8 with TRBJ2-1; TRBD2 matches 7 bases. The V gene end was trimmed by 2 bases and the J gene end by 4 bases; junction bases not matched to a gene: 6. The CDR3 covers 15 residues. Germline V gives CDR1 SGHTS, CDR2 YDEGEE. CDR3 nucleotides: TGTGCCAGCAGCTTTGGCGGGAGAGGGTACAATGAGCAGTTCTTC. This codes for CASSFGGRGYNEQFF. Full variable domain (remainder filled in from reference TRBV5-8 and TRBJ2-1): EAGVTQSPTHLIKTRGQQATLRCSPISGHTSVYWYQQALGLGLQFLLWYDEGEERNRGNFPPRFSGRQFPNYSSELNVNALELEDSALYLCASSFGGRGYNEQFFGPGTRLTVL.

The chain recombines TRBV12-3 or TRBV12-4 with TRBJ2-2; D is uncertain. The CDR3 length is 13 residues. V was trimmed by 2 bases and J by 8 bases, leaving 9 bases between them. CDR3 in DNA: TGTGCCAGCAGTTTACACCCCTTAGGGGAGCTGTTTTTT. It encodes CASSLHPLGELFF.

The chain recombines TRBV19 with TRBJ2-3; D ambiguous. The V and J ends lost 1 base and 6 bases respectively, with 17 bases between them. The length of the CDR3 is 16 residues. Germline CDR1 reads LNHDA; CDR2 reads SQIVND (reference sequence). The CDR3 region has the DNA TGTGCCAGTAGTATAGGGGGATTGGGTGGCATGGATACGCAGTATTTT. Translation gives CASSIGGLGGMDTQYF.

The chain recombines TRBV24-1 with TRBJ2-4; 9 bases are a match to TRBD1. This CDR3 region has 16 residues. V shed 3 bases, J shed 3 bases, and the junction held 5 bases outside the gene matches. CDR1 is KGHDR, CDR2 SFDVKD, per germline. CDR3 loop: CATSDSRDRVKNIQYF. In DNA form, the CDR3 reads TGTGCCACCAGTGATAGCCGGGACAGGGTCAAAAACATTCAGTACTTC.

This clone appeared a single time. This chain links TRBV5-4 with TRBJ2-5; 7 bases are shared with TRBD2. The CDR3 is 16 amino acids. J gave up 5 bases and V 2 bases, and 12 bases lay outside the gene matches. The germline V gene encodes CDR1 SGHNT and CDR2 YYREEE (reference sequence). The CDR3 reads CASSFGGGGDGETQYF. The CDR3 nucleotides are TGTGCCAGCAGCTTCGGCGGGGGAGGGGATGGGGAGACCCAGTACTTC.

This chain uses TRBV11-2 with TRBJ2-7; D may be TRBD1 (6 bases). In germline, CDR1 is SGHAT, CDR2 FQNNGV. The CDR3 extends over 13 amino acids. V dropped 3 bases and J dropped 2 bases, with 8 bases sitting between them. The CDR3 is CASSLAGAYEQYV. The DNA for the CDR3 is TGTGCCAGCAGCTTGGCAGGGGCCTACGAGCAGTACGTC.

The gene calls are TRBV3-1 (or the pseudogene TRBV3-2) and TRBJ2-1; 9 nucleotides agree with TRBD2. Germline-derived CDR1 and CDR2 are LGHDT and YNNKEL (reference sequence). The V gene end was trimmed by 2 bases and the J gene end by 9 bases; junction bases not matched to a gene: 5. The CDR3 consists of 14 residues. DNA of the CDR3: TGTGCCAGCAGCCAACTTGGTAGCGGGGGTGAGCAGTTCTTC. Translation: CASSQLGSGGEQFF.

The chain combines TRBV5-1 with TRBJ2-5; TRBD2 aligns across 9 bases. The CDR3 extends over 16 amino acids. Trimming took 0 bases from V and 2 from J; bases not matched to a gene: 5. The germline CDR1 and CDR2 sequences are SGHRS and YFSETQ. This chain's CDR3 is CASSLGAGGKQETQYF. CDR3 DNA sequence: TGCGCCAGCAGCTTGGGGGCGGGAGGGAAGCAAGAGACCCAGTACTTC.

The V gene is TRBV28, the J gene TRBJ2-1; 14 bases are shared with TRBD2. J gave up 8 bases and V 5 bases, and 11 bases lay outside the gene matches. This CDR3 is 17 amino acids long. The germline V gene has CDR1 MDHEN and CDR2 SYDVKM. The CDR3 protein is CASSPTGTSGRRYEQFF. The CDR3 DNA sequence: TGTGCCAGCAGTCCCACCGGGACTAGCGGGAGAAGGTATGAGCAGTTCTTC.

This chain connects TRBV18 to TRBJ1-1; possible D gene TRBD1, 5 bases. The CDR3 has 14 residues. Germline loops: CDR1 KGHSH, CDR2 LQKENI. V lost 6 bases, J lost 2 bases, and 13 bases lay in between. Here the CDR3 DNA reads TGTGCCAGCTCCAAAGAACGGGGCAACACTGAAGCTTTCTTT. This sequence encodes CASSKERGNTEAFF.

The sample holds a few counts of this clone. The rearrangement uses TRBV7-9 and TRBJ1-5; D is unresolved. CDR1 is SEHNR, CDR2 FQNEAQ, per germline (reference sequence). CDR3 length equals 12 residues. V was clipped by 5 bases and J by 3 bases, with 5 bases between them. CDR3 protein: CASSPYNQPQHF. The CDR3 DNA sequence: TGTGCCAGCAGCCCCTACAATCAGCCCCAGCATTTT.

CDR3 bases: TGTGCCAGCAGCGGAAGAGAGGGTTCCACTGAAGCTTTCTTT. Translation: CASSGREGSTEAFF. The genes are TRBV7-8 and TRBJ1-1, with D uncertain. V was trimmed by 5 bases and J by 4 bases, leaving 14 bases between them. The CDR3 has 14 residues. Per the germline V gene, CDR1 is SGHVS and CDR2 is FQNEAQ.

J is TRBJ2-7 and V is TRBV14; 7 nucleotides match TRBD1. The V gene end was trimmed by 6 bases and the J gene end by 6 bases; junction bases not matched to a gene: 14. Germline V gives CDR1 SGHDN, CDR2 FVKESK. This CDR3 spans 15 amino acids. The CDR3 DNA is TGTGCCAGCAGACAGCGGTGGGCAGGGGGAATCGAGCAGTACGTC. Translated, it gives CASRQRWAGGIEQYV.

As DNA, the CDR3 is TGTGCCAGCACCCGGGGGGGGAATCGGAGCAATCAGCCCCAGCATTTT. It translates to CASTRGGNRSNQPQHF. This chain links TRBV6-6 with TRBJ1-5; D might be TRBD1 (5 bases). There are 16 residues in the CDR3. From germline, CDR1 is MNHNY and CDR2 SVGAGI (reference sequence). Trimming stripped 7 bases from V and 1 base from J, with 17 bases between.

The chain couples TRBV5-4 to TRBJ2-5; D perhaps matches TRBD1 (5 bases). Germline-derived CDR1 and CDR2 are SGHNT and YYREEE (reference sequence). The CDR3 loop spans 13 amino acids. The V end lost 0 bases, the J end lost 3 bases, and 6 bases lay between the germline ends. The DNA for the CDR3 is TGTGCCAGCAGCTTGGGACAGAAAGAGACCCAGTACTTC. Its translation is CASSLGQKETQYF.

The genes are TRBV19 and TRBJ1-5; perhaps TRBD1 as D (5 bases). V was cut by 5 bases and J by 7 bases, with 18 bases left in between. Germline lookup yields CDR1 LNHDA and CDR2 SQIVND (reference sequence). This CDR3 is 15 amino acids long. The DNA of the CDR3 is TGTGCCAGTAGTCGGGCCGGGGGGTCGGGACAGCCCCAGCATTTT. It translates to CASSRAGGSGQPQHF. The whole variable domain, remainder taken from reference TRBV19 and TRBJ1-5, is DGGITQSPKYLFRKEGQNVTLSCEQNLNHDAMYWYRQDPGQGLRLIYYSQIVNDFQKGDIAEGYSVSREKKESFPLTVTSAQKNPTAFYLCASSRAGGSGQPQHFGDGTRLSIL.

This chain joins TRBV7-9 and TRBJ2-3, with a possible D match to TRBD2 (6 bases). The CDR3 has 15 residues. CDR1 and CDR2 from the germline V gene are SEHNR and FQNEAQ (reference sequence). The ends were cut back, 8 bases at V and 0 bases at J, with 15 bases in the middle. CDR3 nucleotides: TGTGCCAGCCGCCACGGGACTGCAAGCACAGATACGCAGTATTTT. This encodes CASRHGTASTDTQYF. Combining the CDR3 with reference TRBV7-9 and TRBJ2-3 gives the whole variable domain DTGVSQNPRHKITKRGQNVTFRCDPISEHNRLYWYRQTLGQGPEFLTYFQNEAQLEKSRLLSDRFSAERPKGSFSTLEIQRTEQGDSAMYLCASRHGTASTDTQYFGPGTRLTVL.

This chain uses TRBV7-2 with TRBJ1-5; 7 positions agree with TRBD1. The CDR3 runs to 14 residues. With V trimmed by 1 base and J by 9 bases, 6 bases remained unmatched. Per germline, CDR1 SGHTA and CDR2 FQGNSA. The CDR3 here is CASSLETGYGPQHF. The CDR3 region has the DNA TGTGCCAGCAGCTTAGAGACAGGGTATGGGCCCCAGCATTTT.